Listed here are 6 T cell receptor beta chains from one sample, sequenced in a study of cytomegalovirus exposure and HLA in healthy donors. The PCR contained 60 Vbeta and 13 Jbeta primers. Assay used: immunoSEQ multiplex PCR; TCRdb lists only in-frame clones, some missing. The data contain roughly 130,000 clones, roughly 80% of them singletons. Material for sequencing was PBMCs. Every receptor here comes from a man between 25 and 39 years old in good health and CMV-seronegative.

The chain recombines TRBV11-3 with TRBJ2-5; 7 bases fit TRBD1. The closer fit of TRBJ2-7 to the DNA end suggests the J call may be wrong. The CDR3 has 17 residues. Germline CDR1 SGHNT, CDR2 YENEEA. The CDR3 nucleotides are TGTGCCAGCAGCTTTAGACGTAGGACAGGTAATCTATACGAGCAGTACTTC. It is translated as CASSFRRRTGNLYEQYF.

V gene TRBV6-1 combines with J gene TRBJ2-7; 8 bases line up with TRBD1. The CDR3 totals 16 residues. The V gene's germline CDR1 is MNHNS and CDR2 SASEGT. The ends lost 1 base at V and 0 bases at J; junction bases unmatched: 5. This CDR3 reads CASSEGGQVVSYEQYF. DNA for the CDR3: TGTGCCAGCAGTGAAGGGGGACAGGTGGTCTCCTACGAGCAGTACTTC.

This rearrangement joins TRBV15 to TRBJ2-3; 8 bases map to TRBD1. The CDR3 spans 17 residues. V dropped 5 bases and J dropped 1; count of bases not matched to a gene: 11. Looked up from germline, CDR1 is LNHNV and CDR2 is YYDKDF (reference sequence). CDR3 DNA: TGTGCCACCAGCGACGCTCCCTCGGGACAGGGCACAGATACGCAGTATTTT. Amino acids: CATSDAPSGQGTDTQYF. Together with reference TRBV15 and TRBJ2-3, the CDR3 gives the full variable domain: DAMVIQNPRYQVTQFGKPVTLSCSQTLNHNVMYWYQQKSSQAPKLLFHYYDKDFNNEADTPDNFQSRRPNTSFCFLDIRSPGLGDTAMYLCATSDAPSGQGTDTQYFGPGTRLTVL.

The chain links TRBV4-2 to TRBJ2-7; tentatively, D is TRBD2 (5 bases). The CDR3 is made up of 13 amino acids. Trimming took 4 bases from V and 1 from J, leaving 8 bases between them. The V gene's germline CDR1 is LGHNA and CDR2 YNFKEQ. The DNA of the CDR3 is TGTGCCAGCAGCCCTTCGGGGTCCTACGAGCAGTACTTC. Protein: CASSPSGSYEQYF.

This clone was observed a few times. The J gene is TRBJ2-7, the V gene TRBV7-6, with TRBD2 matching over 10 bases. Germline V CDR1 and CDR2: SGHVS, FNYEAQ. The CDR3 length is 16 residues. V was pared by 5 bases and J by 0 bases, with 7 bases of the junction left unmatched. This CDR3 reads CASSHRAGGSSYEQYF. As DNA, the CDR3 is TGTGCCAGCAGCCATAGAGCGGGGGGGAGCTCCTACGAGCAGTACTTC.

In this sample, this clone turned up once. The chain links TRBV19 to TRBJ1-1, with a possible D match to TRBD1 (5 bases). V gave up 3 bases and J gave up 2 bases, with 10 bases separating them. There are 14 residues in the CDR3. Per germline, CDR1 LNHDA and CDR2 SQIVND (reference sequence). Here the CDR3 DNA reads TGTGCCAGTAGTATTCGGGGGAGAAACACTGAAGCTTTCTTT. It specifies CASSIRGRNTEAFF. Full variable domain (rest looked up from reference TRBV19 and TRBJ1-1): DGGITQSPKYLFRKEGQNVTLSCEQNLNHDAMYWYRQDPGQGLRLIYYSQIVNDFQKGDIAEGYSVSREKKESFPLTVTSAQKNPTAFYLCASSIRGRNTEAFFGQGTRLTVV.